The clone carrying this TCR beta chain was found many times. The CDR3 is cut off 3 residues early in the read; its end comes from the germline J gene. Patients and controls were mostly of Caucasian heritage. CDR1 is DFQATT and CDR2 is SNEGSKA in the germline V gene (reference sequence). The CDR3 is made up of 18 amino acids. Trimming cost V 5 bases and J 0 bases; bases outside gene matches: 11. The protocol was immunoSEQ multiplex PCR, while the TCRdb copy is restricted to in-frame clones and leaves out a portion. The sample was found to contain 25,000 to 35,000 clones, and every one recurs. The data were obtained in a study of T cell clonality in common variable immunodeficiency.

This chain connects TRBV20-1 to TRBJ2-3; 13 bases match TRBD2. Sequencing was done on a sample of peripheral blood mononuclear cells. This clonotype originated in a person between 18 and 75 years old in good health. The CDR3 is CSAFSGTSGTFSTDTQYF. The sequenced CDR3 bases are TGCAGTGCTTTCTCCGGGACTAGCGGGACCTTTAGCACAGATACG.